This T cell receptor beta chain was recorded in a study of T cell responses to AZD1222 COVID-19 vaccine. V was clipped by 0 bases and J by 2 bases; unmatched bases: 4. The CDR3 loop spans 16 amino acids. CDR1 MGHRA and CDR2 YSYEKL come from the germline V gene. On this clone itself: Its antigen is still unknown.

Study-wide findings and caveats: There were repertoire samples only from the period after the peak T cell response. Vaccine-associated CD4 TCRs ranged over spike, dominating at 160-218 and 743-854.

The data were produced by immunoSEQ multiplex PCR, yet TCRdb's version contains in-frame clones alone and is incomplete. Counted here are 70,000 or so clones, around 87% occurring once; the ten biggest clones make up about 24%. The specimen comprised peripheral blood, sampled on day 0 of AZD1222 vaccination. This rearrangement joins TRBV4-1 to TRBJ2-3; 8 bases agree with TRBD2. This receptor was obtained from an adult in good health. The CDR3 loop reads CASSQEGTRLTDTQYF. CDR3 nucleotides: TGCGCCAGCAGCCAAGAGGGGACTAGGCTCACAGATACGCAGTATTTT.